Sequencing of this T cell receptor beta chain was carried out in a study of response to subunit inactivated influenza vaccine. Each CDR3 protein gets one entry after TCRdb re-called the RT-PCR reads with MiXCR. The repertoire holds almost 600,000 distinct CDR3 sequences, with less than 15% as singletons. V was trimmed by 4 bases and J by 5 bases, leaving 10 bases between them. Looked up from germline, CDR1 is KGHDR and CDR2 is SFDVKD. The CDR3 consists of 13 residues. Only a few counts were recorded for this clonotype. This sequence joins TRBV24-1 and TRBJ2-5; D may be TRBD1 (6 bases). This receptor was obtained from a man between 50 and 59 years old who received an inactivated influenza vaccine. The input for sequencing was PBMCs from blood, taken 11 to 12 days after vaccination. The CDR3 sequence: CATSDRGYETQYF. CDR3 DNA sequence: TGTGCCACCAGTGACAGGGGATACGAGACCCAGTACTTC.